These T cell receptor beta chains were read from a single sample in a study of blood T cell repertoires in COVID-19. Using immunoSEQ multiplex PCR, the repertoire was profiled, and TCRdb retains in-frame clones only, with some absent. This table has tens of thousands of clones, about 84% appearing once. Source material: peripheral blood. The receptors shown here come from a human donor in a cohort sampled during active COVID-19. Both conserved end residues are part of each CDR3. Clone sizes are given selectively: once, few, many, or a class where the clone is expanded.

cdr3_length v_call clone_size cdr3_aa
13 TRBV27 - CASRSDYNSPLHF
14 TRBV30 - CAWSPDRAPYEQYF
17 TRBV4-2 few CASSQEVLAGRTGELFF
11 TRBV4-2 - CASSQRGEQYF
13 TRBV5-6 - CASSFMGANVLTF
12 TRBV27 once CASLASSYEQYF
13 TRBV19 - CASNTRSDTEAFF
15 TRBV5-1 - CASSLESSRYNEQFF
14 TRBV19 - CATRGQGATNEQYF
13 TRBV3-1/TRBV3-2 - CASSHEVNSPLHF
15 TRBV3-1/TRBV3-2 - CASSQETGSNEKLFF
17 TRBV18 - CASSPPYPSGGYNEQFF
16 TRBV7-2 - CASSLDKRQGRETQYF
14 TRBV2 once CASRWTSGGNEQYF
20 TRBV5-1 - CASSLALQGKLAGEGETQYF
15 TRBV7-9 - CASSRPGSGNQPQHF
14 TRBV28 few CASSATGTGGRYTF
15 TRBV5-4 - CASSRPGDRGREQYF
15 TRBV29-1 - CSVEDVSRAPDTQYF
15 TRBV21-1 - CASSTPGQGAYEQYF
14 TRBV28 - CASSQPGVSYEQYF
15 TRBV28 - CASKRGTSGTYEQYF
15 TRBV6-5 few CASSYSGAANYGYTF
13 TRBV5-4 - CASSAGREGGYTF
15 TRBV7-9 - CASSPWDRGHYEQYF
15 TRBV4-1 - CASSFQAGSNQPQHF
15 TRBV28 - CASRTTGTSVPEQYF
16 TRBV28 - CASSEVRASGSYEQYF